This record covers a single TCR beta chain. The antigen is undetermined. These data are taken from a study of cytomegalovirus exposure and HLA in healthy donors. V trimming: 3 bases; J trimming: 7 bases; junction bases outside the gene matches: 3. The CDR3 spans 13 residues. Germline-derived CDR1 and CDR2 are SGHRS and YFSETQ. With 60 Vbeta and 13 Jbeta primers, the PCR was carried out. Some clones are missing from TCRdb's copy, which holds only in-frame ones; the method was immunoSEQ multiplex PCR. The sample table sets out 190,000 or so clones. Study observations and caveats: An analysis that came later showed most CMV-associated TCR beta chains appearing HLA-restricted. In a later analysis, across HLA loci, associated TCR counts were highest for DRB1, lowest for HLA-C. Association of 16,951 TCR beta sequences with HLA alleles was found at 0.05 false discovery rate in a later analysis.

This chain connects TRBV5-1 to TRBJ1-2, with 10 positions matching TRBD1. The source is a boy between 5 and 17 years old in good health and CMV-seronegative. Sequences were obtained from PBMCs. The CDR3 loop reads CASSSGQGFGYTF. In DNA form, the CDR3 reads TGCGCCAGCAGCTCGGGACAGGGGTTTGGCTACACCTTC.